These 16 T cell receptor beta chains originate from one sample sequenced in a study of blood T cell repertoires in COVID-19. Sequencing was performed with immunoSEQ multiplex PCR; in TCRdb, only in-frame clones are kept and a portion is missing. The table shows about 160,000 clones, with about nine tenths occurring only once. The source material was peripheral blood. These receptors were obtained from a woman aged 60-75 years with active or convalescent COVID-19.

This chain joins TRBV10-3 and TRBJ2-3; D gene uncertain. V was trimmed by 3 bases and J by 7 bases, leaving 11 bases between them. This CDR3 comprises 13 residues. The germline CDR1 and CDR2 sequences are ENHRY and SYGVKD. CDR3 region: CAISEVQWYTQYF. In nucleotides, the CDR3 is TGTGCCATCAGTGAAGTCCAGTGGTATACGCAGTATTTT.

This clone was seen more than once but under ten times. V and J are TRBV6-6 and TRBJ1-4; 8 nucleotides line up with TRBD1. The CDR3 has 15 amino acids. The germline V gene has CDR1 MNHNY and CDR2 SVGAGI (reference sequence). J lost 7 bases, V lost 5 bases, and 9 bases had no gene match. CDR3 sequence reads: CASSDGQGAGEKLFF. CDR3 nucleotide sequence: TGTGCCAGCAGTGACGGGCAGGGGGCTGGTGAAAAACTGTTTTTT.

The chain has TRBV2 and TRBJ1-3; no clear D. The CDR3 has 14 amino acids. Trimming pared 4 bases from V and 4 bases from J, leaving 11 bases between. CDR1 and CDR2 (germline): SNHLY, FYNNEI. The CDR3 DNA follows: TGTGCCAGCAGTGGAGTGGGAGGGGGAAACACCATATATTTT. It encodes CASSGVGGGNTIYF.

The chain combines TRBV19 with TRBJ1-2; perhaps TRBD1 as D (5 bases). The V end was cut by 8 bases, the J end by 6 bases, with 16 bases between. The CDR3 consists of 13 residues. The V gene's germline CDR1 is LNHDA and CDR2 SQIVND (reference sequence). As DNA, the CDR3 is TGTGCCAGTTCTAGGGGCGCAATCGATGGCTACACCTTC. Residues: CASSRGAIDGYTF.

The chain joins TRBV5-6 to TRBJ2-3; 8 nucleotides agree with TRBD2. Trimming took 2 bases from V and 2 from J; bases not matched to a gene: 7. Germline CDR1 and CDR2: SGHDT and YYEEEE. CDR3 length: 16 residues. CDR3 in DNA: TGTGCCAGCAGCTTCGGGGGGGCCTCCTTCACAGATACGCAGTATTTT. Protein sequence: CASSFGGASFTDTQYF.

The rearrangement joins TRBV30 to TRBJ1-2, with 9 bases fitting TRBD1. V shed 3 bases and J 2 bases; nucleotides not matched to a gene: 4. CDR3 length: 14 amino acids. The germline CDR1 and CDR2 sequences are GTSNPN and SVGIG (reference sequence). The CDR3 nucleotides read TGTGCCTGGAGGCCCGGGACAGGGAACTATGGCTACACCTTC. It is translated as CAWRPGTGNYGYTF.

The genes are TRBV27 and TRBJ1-3; 7 bases are shared with TRBD1. V lost 5 bases, J lost 3 bases, and 7 bases stayed unmatched. The CDR3 runs 15 residues. Germline values: CDR1 MNHEY, CDR2 SMNVEV (reference sequence). The CDR3 reads CASSRSGTVGNTIYF. The CDR3 DNA sequence: TGTGCCAGCAGTCGTTCCGGGACAGTTGGAAACACCATATATTTT.

The chain combines TRBV7-9 with TRBJ2-7, with a possible D match to TRBD1 (5 bases). Trimming pared 5 bases from V and 4 bases from J, leaving 12 bases between. The germline gives CDR1 SEHNR, CDR2 FQNEAQ (reference sequence). The CDR3 has 13 residues. The CDR3 spells CASSPRQTYEQYF. As DNA, the CDR3 is TGTGCCAGCAGCCCACGACAGACGTACGAGCAGTACTTC. Complete variable domain (other parts from reference TRBV7-9 and TRBJ2-7): DTGVSQNPRHKITKRGQNVTFRCDPISEHNRLYWYRQTLGQGPEFLTYFQNEAQLEKSRLLSDRFSAERPKGSFSTLEIQRTEQGDSAMYLCASSPRQTYEQYFGPGTRLTVT.

The gene calls are TRBV5-1 and TRBJ2-7, with TRBD1 as a possible D gene (5 bases). V gave up 4 bases and J gave up 4 bases, with 15 bases separating them. Germline assignment: CDR1 SGHRS and CDR2 YFSETQ. The CDR3 is made up of 14 amino acids. Here the CDR3 reads CASSPGWGTYEQYF. The CDR3 DNA follows: TGCGCCAGCAGCCCGGGTTGGGGCACGTACGAGCAGTACTTC.

The chain recombines TRBV18 with TRBJ2-7; 9 bases are shared with TRBD2. There are 17 residues in the CDR3. Germline V gives CDR1 KGHSH, CDR2 LQKENI. V was clipped by 0 bases and J by 0 bases; unmatched bases: 6. The CDR3 region is CASSPPAGGGSSYEQYF. CDR3 nucleotide sequence: TGTGCCAGCTCACCACCGGCGGGGGGGGGTAGCTCCTACGAGCAGTACTTC.

The rearrangement uses TRBV5-5 and TRBJ1-1; weak D call: TRBD1 (5 bases). The ends were cut back, 4 bases at V and 5 bases at J, with 15 bases in the middle. This CDR3 is 14 amino acids long. The germline gives CDR1 SGHKS, CDR2 YYEKEE (reference sequence). CDR3 sequence reads: CASSQLREGTEAFF. For the CDR3, the DNA is TGTGCCAGCAGCCAGCTAAGGGAGGGGACTGAAGCTTTCTTT. Full variable domain (outside the CDR3, taken from reference TRBV5-5 and TRBJ1-1): DAGVTQSPTHLIKTRGQQVTLRCSPISGHKSVSWYQQVLGQGPQFIFQYYEKEERGRGNFPDRFSARQFPNYSSELNVNALLLGDSALYLCASSQLREGTEAFFGQGTRLTVV.

The chain has TRBV19 and TRBJ2-1; a weak D match, TRBD2 (6 bases). The CDR3 has 16 amino acids. Germline values: CDR1 LNHDA, CDR2 SQIVND (reference sequence). Trimming took off 8 bases at V and 2 bases at J, with 19 bases between the two ends. This chain's CDR3 is CASGPGTTRTYNEQFF. The CDR3, as DNA: TGTGCCAGTGGACCTGGGACGACTAGGACCTACAATGAGCAGTTCTTC. Looking up the rest from reference TRBV19 and TRBJ2-1 gives the full variable domain: DGGITQSPKYLFRKEGQNVTLSCEQNLNHDAMYWYRQDPGQGLRLIYYSQIVNDFQKGDIAEGYSVSREKKESFPLTVTSAQKNPTAFYLCASGPGTTRTYNEQFFGPGTRLTVL.

The J gene is TRBJ2-7, the V gene TRBV27; perhaps TRBD1 as D (7 bases). The germline gives CDR1 MNHEY, CDR2 SMNVEV (reference sequence). The CDR3 is made up of 14 amino acids. Trimming removed 3 bases from V and 2 bases from J, with 11 bases in between. DNA of the CDR3: TGTGCCAGCAGTTTGGAGGGGGCTCCCTACGAGCAGTACTTC. Translation gives CASSLEGAPYEQYF.

The rearrangement uses TRBV6-6 and TRBJ2-2; a possible D gene is TRBD1 (6 bases). CDR1 is MNHNY, CDR2 SVGAGI, per germline (reference sequence). V lost 6 bases and J 1 base, leaving 15 bases between the germline ends. The CDR3 totals 16 residues. Here the CDR3 reads CASRTPGHLNTGELFF. CDR3 nucleotides: TGTGCCAGCAGAACTCCGGGACACCTGAACACCGGGGAGCTGTTTTTT.

The V call is TRBV20-1, the J call TRBJ1-5; D might be TRBD1 (6 bases). The CDR3 totals 13 residues. Trimming pared 3 bases from V and 3 bases from J, leaving 9 bases between. CDR1 and CDR2 from the germline V gene are DFQATT and SNEGSKA (reference sequence). This CDR3 is CSASGGPNQPQHF. The CDR3 nucleotides are TGCAGTGCTAGTGGGGGGCCCAATCAGCCCCAGCATTTT.

The CDR3 coding sequence is TGTGCCAGCAGCCCGTTGGGGCCTACCACCGGGGAGCTGTTTTTT. Its protein is CASSPLGPTTGELFF. The rearrangement links TRBV11-3 to TRBJ2-2; perhaps TRBD1 as D (5 bases). Per the germline V gene, CDR1 is SGHNT and CDR2 is YENEEA. Trimming removed 5 bases from V and 4 bases from J, with 14 bases in between. The CDR3 is 15 amino acids. The entire variable domain, with the rest obtained from reference TRBV11-3 and TRBJ2-2, is as follows: EAGVVQSPRYKIIEKKQPVAFWCNPISGHNTLYWYLQNLGQGPELLIRYENEEAVDDSQLPKDRFSAERLKGVDSTLKIQPAELGDSAVYLCASSPLGPTTGELFFGEGSRLTVL.